This T cell receptor beta chain was sequenced during a study of T-cell reconstitution after alpha-beta-depleted transplantation in children. V lost 3 bases and J 0 bases, leaving 16 bases between the germline ends. This CDR3 region has 17 residues. General study points: T-cell numbers and diversity, one year after transplant, stemmed largely from T cells that were newly produced. Alpha-beta T cells present about two months after transplant were reported to originate from several hundred expanded graft clones. Several patients had high TCRbeta diversity at day 60; it came from surviving recipient T cells and thymic progenitors.

TCRbeta library construction was performed incorporating unique molecular identifiers. TCRdb passed the PCR reads through MiXCR, listing each CDR3 protein once. The table records about 300,000 distinct CDR3 sequences, over 7.5% of them present only once. This clonotype showed up many times. Its antigen is unknown. The chain couples TRBV12-3 or TRBV12-4 to TRBJ2-3, with D possibly being TRBD1 or TRBD2 (6 bases each). The sequencing used peripheral blood, collected 360 days after TCRalphabeta/CD19-depleted stem cell transplant. The sequence came from a female patient between 2 and 15 years old who had a stem cell transplant for Fanconi anemia, so the T cells may come from the graft donor. CDR3 in DNA: TGTGCCAGCAGTTTGTATGGAGGGGGGACCAGCACAGATACGCAGTATTTT. Translation: CASSLYGGGTSTDTQYF.